This T cell receptor beta chain emerged from a study of blood T cell repertoires in COVID-19. The method was immunoSEQ multiplex PCR; TCRdb's version includes in-frame clones alone and lacks a portion of them. The sample lists about 59,000 clones, less than 85% occurring once. This clonotype originated in a human donor in a cohort sampled during active COVID-19. The sequenced sample was peripheral blood.

CDR3 bases: TGTGCCAGCAGCCTCCGGGACAGGGGACACACTGAAGCTTTCTTT. It yields the protein CASSLRDRGHTEAFF. This rearrangement joins TRBV3-1 (or the pseudogene TRBV3-2) to TRBJ1-1, with 10 bases that match TRBD1. The CDR3 loop spans 15 amino acids. The J segment lost 3 bases and the V segment lost 4 bases, leaving 5 bases of the junction unmatched. CDR1 is LGHDT, CDR2 YNNKEL, per germline (reference sequence).